The 5 T cell receptor beta chains given below trace back to one sample, sequenced in a study of T cell clones after liver transplantation. Some clones are missing from TCRdb's copy, which holds only in-frame ones; the method was immunoSEQ multiplex PCR. Here the sample spans tens of thousands of clones, around three quarters being singletons. The material sequenced was CD4+ T cells from blood, taken at the approximately 16-month timepoint. The source is a human patient who received a liver transplant. Some of the T cells might come from the graft donor.

J is TRBJ1-4 and V is TRBV5-1; 9 bases agree with TRBD1. This CDR3 has 14 amino acids. Looked up from germline, CDR1 is SGHRS and CDR2 is YFSETQ. J was trimmed by 7 bases and V by 4 bases; bases with no gene match: 5. Here the CDR3 reads CASSQGQGGEKLFF. In DNA form, the CDR3 reads TGCGCCAGCAGCCAGGGACAGGGCGGTGAAAAACTGTTTTTT. The full variable domain, its missing parts supplied by reference TRBV5-1 and TRBJ1-4, is KAGVTQTPRYLIKTRGQQVTLSCSPISGHRSVSWYQQTPGQGLQFLFEYFSETQRNKGNFPGRFSGRQFSNSRSEMNVSTLELGDSALYLCASSQGQGGEKLFFGSGTQLSVL.

The genes are TRBV9 and TRBJ2-7, with D unclear. The CDR3 runs 14 residues. The V end lost 3 bases, the J end lost 3 bases, and 13 bases lay between the germline ends. Germline V CDR1 and CDR2: SGDLS, YYNGEE. The CDR3 reads CASSAKSNSYEQYV. The CDR3 nucleotides read TGTGCCAGCAGCGCCAAGTCCAACAGCTACGAGCAGTACGTC.

This rearrangement joins TRBV12-1 to TRBJ2-3; TRBD2 is the table's D call and was not checked against the DNA. TRBV12-1 is given as a pseudogene. This CDR3 is 17 amino acids long. CDR3 residues: CASSFGGTSGITDTQYF. For the CDR3, the DNA is TGTGCCAGCAGCTTTGGGGGGACTAGCGGAATCACAGATACGCAGTATTTT.

V gene TRBV28 combines with J gene TRBJ2-7; 7 bases are shared with TRBD2. V lost 7 bases, J lost 1 base, and 13 bases stayed unmatched. CDR3 length: 16 residues. CDR1 and CDR2 from the germline V gene are MDHEN and SYDVKM. CDR3 DNA sequence: TGTGCCAGCACCAGAATGCGCGGGACTATTTCCTACGAGCAGTACTTC. Its translation is CASTRMRGTISYEQYF.

The sample holds one count of this clone. This CDR3 is CASSLEDRAEKLFF. The CDR3, as DNA: TGCGCCAGCAGCTTGGAGGATAGGGCTGAAAAACTGTTTTTT. J is TRBJ1-4 and V is TRBV5-1; D not resolved. From germline, CDR1 is SGHRS and CDR2 YFSETQ. CDR3 length equals 14 residues. V dropped 0 bases and J dropped 7 bases, with 10 bases sitting between them. Full variable domain (outside the CDR3, taken from reference TRBV5-1 and TRBJ1-4): KAGVTQTPRYLIKTRGQQVTLSCSPISGHRSVSWYQQTPGQGLQFLFEYFSETQRNKGNFPGRFSGRQFSNSRSEMNVSTLELGDSALYLCASSLEDRAEKLFFGSGTQLSVL.